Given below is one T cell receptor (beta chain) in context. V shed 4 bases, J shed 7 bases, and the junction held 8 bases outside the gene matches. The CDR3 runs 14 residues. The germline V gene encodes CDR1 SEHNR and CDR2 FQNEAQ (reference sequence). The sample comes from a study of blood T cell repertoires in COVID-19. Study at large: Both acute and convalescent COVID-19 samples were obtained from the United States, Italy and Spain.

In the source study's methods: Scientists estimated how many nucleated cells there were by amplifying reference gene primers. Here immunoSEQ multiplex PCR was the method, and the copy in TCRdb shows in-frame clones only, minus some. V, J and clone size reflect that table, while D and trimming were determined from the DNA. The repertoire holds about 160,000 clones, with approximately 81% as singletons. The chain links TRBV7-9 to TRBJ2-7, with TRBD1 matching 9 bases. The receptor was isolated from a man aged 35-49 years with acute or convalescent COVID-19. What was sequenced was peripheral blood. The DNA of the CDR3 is TGTGCCAGCAGCTCAAGCGGGACAGGGAAGGAGCAGTACTTC. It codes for CASSSSGTGKEQYF. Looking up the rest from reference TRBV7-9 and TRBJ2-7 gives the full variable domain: DTGVSQNPRHKITKRGQNVTFRCDPISEHNRLYWYRQTLGQGPEFLTYFQNEAQLEKSRLLSDRFSAERPKGSFSTLEIQRTEQGDSAMYLCASSSSGTGKEQYFGPGTRLTVT.